Each of the 18 T cell receptor beta chains below was sequenced from the same sample in a study of blood T cell repertoires in COVID-19. Assay: immunoSEQ multiplex PCR; the TCRdb copy retains only in-frame clones and omits some. There are approximately 350,000 clones in the sample; approximately 82% occur only once, and 2.5% to 3% lies in the top ten. Sequenced input: peripheral blood. Receptors originate from a man aged 25 to 40 with active or convalescent COVID-19.

CDR3 region: CASSRFAGGYEQYF. The DNA of the CDR3 is TGTGCCAGTAGTAGGTTCGCGGGAGGCTACGAGCAGTACTTC. The chain combines TRBV19 with TRBJ2-7; 8 nucleotides align to TRBD2. Losses at the gene ends were 4 bases for V and 3 bases for J; bases not matched to a gene: 5. The germline V gene encodes CDR1 LNHDA and CDR2 SQIVND (reference sequence). The CDR3 is 14 residues long.

The rearrangement uses TRBV6-2 or TRBV6-3 and TRBJ2-5; the D is unclear. Between the trimmed V and J ends, which lost 6 bases and 5 bases, there was a span of 16 bases. The germline gives CDR1 MNHEY, CDR2 SVGEGT. CDR3 length: 14 residues. The CDR3: CASSVAAVCETQYF. The CDR3, as DNA: TGTGCCAGCAGCGTGGCCGCCGTTTGTGAGACCCAGTACTTC.

The chain couples TRBV19 to TRBJ1-2; possibly TRBD1 for D (6 bases). This CDR3 is 13 amino acids long. V dropped 7 bases and J dropped 4 bases, with 13 bases sitting between them. Germline values: CDR1 LNHDA, CDR2 SQIVND (reference sequence). DNA of the CDR3: TGTGCCAGTACCCCGGGACACCTCTATGGCTACACCTTC. Amino acids: CASTPGHLYGYTF.

The genes are TRBV19 and TRBJ2-3; D not resolved. From germline, CDR1 is LNHDA and CDR2 SQIVND (reference sequence). The CDR3 length is 13 residues. Trimming left V 7 bases short and J 4 bases short, with 12 bases between. The CDR3 coding sequence is TGTGCCAGTACCCTGGGCCAGGCAGATACGCAGTATTTT. It specifies CASTLGQADTQYF.

The count of this clone is one. The chain has TRBV7-9 and TRBJ2-5; possibly TRBD1 for D (6 bases). Germline assignment: CDR1 SEHNR and CDR2 FQNEAQ (reference sequence). This CDR3 has 13 residues. The germline V and J ends were trimmed by 4 bases and 14 bases, with 20 bases remaining between them. CDR3 sequence reads: CASSSGDKEEVYF. Here the CDR3 DNA reads TGTGCCAGCAGCTCCGGGGACAAAGAAGAGGTTTACTTC.

The chain recombines TRBV15 with TRBJ1-1; 8 bases line up with TRBD1. CDR3 size: 15 residues. Losses at the gene ends were 1 base for V and 4 bases for J; bases not matched to a gene: 5. CDR1 is LNHNV, CDR2 YYDKDF, per germline (reference sequence). CDR3: CATSRGQGAVTEAFF. The CDR3 DNA sequence: TGTGCCACCAGCAGAGGGCAGGGGGCGGTCACTGAAGCTTTCTTT. The whole variable domain, remainder taken from reference TRBV15 and TRBJ1-1, is DAMVIQNPRYQVTQFGKPVTLSCSQTLNHNVMYWYQQKSSQAPKLLFHYYDKDFNNEADTPDNFQSRRPNTSFCFLDIRSPGLGDTAMYLCATSRGQGAVTEAFFGQGTRLTVV.

The CDR3 DNA is TGTGCCAGCTCCGCCGGGACAGAAGATCAGCCCCAGCATTTT. This encodes CASSAGTEDQPQHF. The gene calls are TRBV18 and TRBJ1-5, with 7 bases matching TRBD1. The junction had 7 bases not matched to a gene; V was cut back by 6 bases and J by 5 bases. This CDR3 has 14 amino acids. CDR1 is KGHSH and CDR2 is LQKENI in the germline V gene.

This clone is a singleton in its sample. V is TRBV19 and J is TRBJ2-1; D gene unclear. Trimming stripped 5 bases from V and 5 bases from J, with 10 bases between. CDR1 and CDR2 (germline): LNHDA, SQIVND (reference sequence). The length of the CDR3 is 13 residues. The CDR3 nucleotides are TGTGCCAGTAGTGATTGGAGAAACAATGAGCAGTTCTTC. It yields the protein CASSDWRNNEQFF.

This chain joins TRBV28 and TRBJ1-5; 10 bases are a match to TRBD1. This CDR3 is built from 17 residues. V gave up 11 bases and J gave up 0 bases; unmatched junction bases: 13. Germline CDR1 and CDR2: MDHEN and SYDVKM. CDR3 sequence: CAAWRDRGPHSNQPQHF. The CDR3 nucleotides read TGTGCCGCATGGAGGGACAGGGGCCCTCATAGCAATCAGCCCCAGCATTTT.

The rearrangement links TRBV30 to TRBJ1-6, with TRBD1 matching over 9 bases. The CDR3 covers 14 residues. Germline values: CDR1 GTSNPN, CDR2 SVGIG (reference sequence). V was pared by 2 bases and J by 7 bases, with 3 bases of the junction left unmatched. In DNA form, the CDR3 reads TGTGCCTGGAGTCGGGGACAGGGCAATTCACCCCTCCACTTT. Residues: CAWSRGQGNSPLHF.

The chain is built from TRBV9 and TRBJ2-1, with D hard to call. Germline-derived CDR1 and CDR2 are SGDLS and YYNGEE. The CDR3 is 15 residues long. Trimming took off 0 bases at V and 6 bases at J, with 13 bases between the two ends. CDR3 in amino acids: CASSVASLSPNEQFF. The CDR3 DNA is TGTGCCAGCAGCGTAGCTAGTCTGAGTCCCAATGAGCAGTTCTTC.

The chain recombines TRBV5-1 with TRBJ1-1, with TRBD1 matching over 8 bases. Unmatched junction bases numbered 7, after V lost 4 bases and J lost 5 bases. CDR3 length equals 14 residues. Looked up from germline, CDR1 is SGHRS and CDR2 is YFSETQ. CDR3 amino acids: CASSAAGGGTEAFF. Written as DNA, the CDR3 is TGCGCCAGCAGCGCGGCAGGGGGCGGTACTGAAGCTTTCTTT.

The gene calls are TRBV11-3 and TRBJ2-5; 8 bases match TRBD1. CDR1 and CDR2 (germline): SGHNT, YENEEA. This CDR3 spans 15 amino acids. V lost 5 bases to trimming and J lost 5 bases; unmatched junction nucleotides: 10. The chain's CDR3 is CASSRQGSPGETQYF. The CDR3, as DNA: TGTGCCAGCAGCCGACAGGGGAGCCCCGGGGAGACCCAGTACTTC.

This clone was counted ten times or more. The chain joins TRBV6-5 to TRBJ2-1, with D maybe TRBD2 (5 bases). CDR1 MNHEY and CDR2 SVGAGI come from the germline V gene. V lost 5 bases, J lost 4 bases, and 15 bases lay in between. The CDR3 consists of 15 residues. The CDR3, as DNA: TGTGCCAGCAGTCCTCAACCGGGAACGTACAATGAGCAGTTCTTC. This encodes CASSPQPGTYNEQFF.

The chain links TRBV2 to TRBJ2-3, with D possibly matching TRBD2 (7 bases). Germline V CDR1 and CDR2: SNHLY, FYNNEI. V lost 1 base to trimming and J lost 5 bases, with 13 bases between them. CDR3 length equals 15 residues. The CDR3 sequence is CASSEGRGQRDTQYF. DNA for the CDR3: TGTGCCAGCAGTGAAGGGCGGGGGCAGAGAGATACGCAGTATTTT.

V is TRBV19 and J is TRBJ2-7; 10 bases agree with TRBD1. J was trimmed by 4 bases and V by 6 bases; bases with no gene match: 9. Germline V CDR1 and CDR2: LNHDA, SQIVND (reference sequence). The CDR3 length is 15 residues. The CDR3 loop reads CASSDHWDRGYEQYF. CDR3 sequence (DNA): TGTGCCAGTAGCGACCATTGGGACAGGGGTTACGAGCAGTACTTC.

This sequence joins TRBV30 and TRBJ2-6, with 10 bases fitting TRBD1. CDR1 GTSNPN and CDR2 SVGIG come from the germline V gene (reference sequence). Trimming at V came to 0 bases and at J to 1 base, leaving 3 bases not matched to a gene. The CDR3 is 17 residues long. This CDR3 is CAWSVLGQGSGANVLTF. The CDR3 nucleotides read TGTGCCTGGAGTGTGCTGGGACAGGGGTCTGGGGCCAACGTCCTGACTTTC. Combining the CDR3 with reference TRBV30 and TRBJ2-6 gives the whole variable domain SQTIHQWPATLVQPVGSPLSLECTVEGTSNPNLYWYRQAAGRGLQLLFYSVGIGQISSEVPQNLSASRPQDRQFILSSKKLLLSDSGFYLCAWSVLGQGSGANVLTFGAGSRLTVL.

This rearrangement joins TRBV28 to TRBJ2-3, with a tentative D call TRBD2 (5 bases). Trimming left V 8 bases short and J 2 bases short, with 14 bases between. Germline CDR1 and CDR2: MDHEN and SYDVKM. The length of the CDR3 is 14 residues. DNA of the CDR3: TGTGCCAGCCACTACGAGAGGGCCACAGATACGCAGTATTTT. Translated, it gives CASHYERATDTQYF.